Below, 5 T cell receptor beta chains from the same sample are listed, as sequenced in a study of blood T cells in healthy people across ages (dated by TCRdb to about 2015). The method behind the library was 5' RACE. The sequencer was an Illumina HiSeq 2500. The second PCR ran for roughly 7 to 11 cycles and used a J-beta primer mix along with a sample-barcoded 5' primer. Using fastp at Q25 and MiXCR, TCRdb reprocessed the public reads and kept productive beta chains. Rows are combined by CDR3 protein, so each entry shows the most common genes and DNA. The sample includes around 1,700,000 distinct CDR3 sequences, with roughly 27% observed a single time. About 7.7% of the sample is taken by the ten largest. Sequences were obtained from blood. Every receptor here comes from a woman aged 25 to 45 in good health.

The chain couples TRBV11-3 to TRBJ2-7; D is possibly TRBD2 (6 bases). The closer fit of TRBJ2-5 to the DNA end suggests the J call may be wrong. In germline, CDR1 is SGHNT, CDR2 YENEEA. The CDR3 sequence is 13 residues long. For the CDR3, the DNA is TGTGCCAGCAGCGGGAGGAATGGAGAGACCCAGTACTTC. The encoded protein is CASSGRNGETQYF.

The V and J genes are TRBV5-5 and TRBJ2-3, with D hard to call. This CDR3 has 13 residues. The germline V gene encodes CDR1 SGHKS and CDR2 YYEKEE (reference sequence). The V and J ends lost 6 bases and 3 bases respectively, with 11 bases between them. CDR3 in amino acids: CASNLLETDTQYF. The CDR3 nucleotides are TGTGCCAGCAACCTCCTAGAGACAGATACGCAGTATTTT.

The chain couples TRBV5-1 to TRBJ2-3; 10 bases align to TRBD2. This CDR3 comprises 17 residues. CDR1 and CDR2 from the germline V gene are SGHRS and YFSETQ. After removal of 1 base from V and 3 bases from J, the junction contained 8 bases not matched to a gene. The CDR3 reads CASSLNSGRAITDTQYF. The CDR3 nucleotides are TGCGCCAGCAGCTTGAACAGCGGGAGGGCCATTACAGATACGCAGTATTTT.

This clonotype was detected a few times. V usage is TRBV4-1 and J usage is TRBJ1-5; a weak D match, TRBD1 (6 bases). Germline assignment: CDR1 MGHRA and CDR2 YSYEKL. CDR3 size: 15 residues. Trimming took off 3 bases at V and 6 bases at J, with 15 bases between the two ends. The CDR3 here is CASSHRDTDGQPQHF. As DNA, the CDR3 is TGCGCCAGCAGCCACCGGGACACGGACGGTCAGCCCCAGCATTTT.

On this clonotype itself: The junction departs from germline at one end; a sequencing error may be responsible. The chain is built from TRBV4-1 and TRBJ2-1; 8 bases align to TRBD2. The CDR3 covers 16 residues. The germline V gene has CDR1 MGHRA and CDR2 YSYEKL. CDR3 nucleotides: TGCGCCAGCAGCCAAGATCCGGGACTAGTGTACAATGAGCGGTTCTTC. Its protein product is CASSQDPGLVYNERFF.